This T cell receptor beta chain was sequenced in a study of OX40 agonist ivuxolimab in advanced cancers. Germline values: CDR1 MNHEY, CDR2 SMNVEV (reference sequence). V lost 10 bases, J lost 10 bases, and 23 bases lay in between. CDR3 size: 14 residues. The method was immunoSEQ multiplex PCR; TCRdb's version includes in-frame clones alone and lacks a portion of them. The sample records tens of thousands of clones, about 86% being singletons. Sequences were derived from CD4+ or CD8+ T cells sorted from blood, sampled in a trial of the OX40 agonist ivuxolimab. The sequence came from an adult with an advanced solid tumor such as melanoma, head and neck, liver or kidney cancer. This chain links TRBV27 with TRBJ2-1; unclear D gene. Written as DNA, the CDR3 is TGTGCCACTGCACCGGTGCACAGCGACTCCGAGCAGTTCTTC. This gives the protein CATAPVHSDSEQFF.